This entry features one T cell receptor (beta chain) sequence. These data originate in a study of blood T cell repertoires in COVID-19. The V gene lost 3 bases and the J gene lost 6 bases, with 11 bases spanning the gap. The length of the CDR3 is 13 residues. Per the original methods: Amplification from reference gene primers served as the basis for estimated nucleated cell counts. TCRdb's copy holds only in-frame clones and misses some; the assay was immunoSEQ multiplex PCR. V, J and clone size derive from that table, while D and trimming were established from the DNA sequence. The sample lists around 320,000 clones, roughly 90% occurring once.

The chain employs TRBV12-3 or TRBV12-4 and TRBJ1-1; TRBD1 might be the D (5 bases). The receptor was isolated from a woman aged 45-65 years who had been exposed to COVID-19. Specimen: PBMCs or T cells enriched from blood (not recorded which). In nucleotides, the CDR3 is TGTGCCAGCAGTTTCGGGCAGGGCGCTGAAGCTTTCTTT. It encodes CASSFGQGAEAFF.